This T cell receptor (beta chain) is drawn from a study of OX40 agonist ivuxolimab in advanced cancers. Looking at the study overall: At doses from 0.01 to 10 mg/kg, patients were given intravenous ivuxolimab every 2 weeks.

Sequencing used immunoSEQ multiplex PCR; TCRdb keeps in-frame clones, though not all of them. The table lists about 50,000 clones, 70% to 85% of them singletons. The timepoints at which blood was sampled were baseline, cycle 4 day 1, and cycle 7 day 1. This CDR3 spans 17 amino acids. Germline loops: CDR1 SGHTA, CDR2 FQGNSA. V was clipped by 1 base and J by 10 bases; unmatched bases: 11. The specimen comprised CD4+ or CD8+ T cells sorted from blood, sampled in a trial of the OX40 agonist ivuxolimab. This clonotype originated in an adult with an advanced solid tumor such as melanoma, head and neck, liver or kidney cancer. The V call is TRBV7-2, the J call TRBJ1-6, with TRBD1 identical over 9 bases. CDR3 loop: CASSLGVVGQGGSPLHF. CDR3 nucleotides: TGTGCCAGCAGCTTAGGAGTTGTGGGACAGGGCGGGTCACCCCTCCACTTT.